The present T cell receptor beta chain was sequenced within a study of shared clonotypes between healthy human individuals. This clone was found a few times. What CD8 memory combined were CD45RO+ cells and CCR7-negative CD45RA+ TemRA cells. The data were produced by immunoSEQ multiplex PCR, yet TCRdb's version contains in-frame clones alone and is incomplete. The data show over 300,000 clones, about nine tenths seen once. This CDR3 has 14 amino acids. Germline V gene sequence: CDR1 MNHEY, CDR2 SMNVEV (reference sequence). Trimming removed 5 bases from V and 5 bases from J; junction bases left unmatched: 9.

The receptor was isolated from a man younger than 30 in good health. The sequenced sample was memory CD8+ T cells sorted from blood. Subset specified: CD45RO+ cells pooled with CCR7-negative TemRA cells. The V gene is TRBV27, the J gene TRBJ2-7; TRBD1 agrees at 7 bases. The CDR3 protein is CASSVQGVGNEQYF. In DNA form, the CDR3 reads TGTGCCAGCAGTGTCCAGGGGGTCGGGAACGAGCAGTACTTC.